Shown below are 17 T cell receptor beta chains from a single sample sequenced in a study of blood T cell repertoires in COVID-19. Sequencing used immunoSEQ multiplex PCR; TCRdb keeps in-frame clones, though not all of them. The sample contains about 230,000 clones, around 85% of which appear only once. The sequenced material came from peripheral blood. The receptors here all came from a man aged 50 to 59 with COVID-19, enrolled during active disease.

Here the CDR3 reads CASSYDLPGQYNEQFF. Written as DNA, the CDR3 is TGTGCCAGCAGTTACGACCTCCCGGGACAGTACAATGAGCAGTTCTTC. The chain carries TRBV6-5 and TRBJ2-1; 7 nucleotides agree with TRBD1. The germline V gene has CDR1 MNHEY and CDR2 SVGAGI. CDR3 length: 16 residues. With 2 bases clipped from V and 4 bases from J, the junction kept 8 bases outside the gene matches.

This chain connects TRBV19 to TRBJ2-3; possible D gene TRBD1, 6 bases. V was shortened by 5 bases and J by 5 bases, with 8 bases between the two germline ends. Germline CDR1 reads LNHDA; CDR2 reads SQIVND (reference sequence). CDR3 length equals 12 residues. CDR3 loop: CASSAQGDTQYF. Here the CDR3 DNA reads TGTGCCAGTAGTGCACAGGGAGATACGCAGTATTTT.

The CDR3 nucleotides are TGTGCCACCAGTGATTATTCCTCGGACAGGGACAATGAGCAGTTCTTC. Its protein product is CATSDYSSDRDNEQFF. This rearrangement joins TRBV24-1 to TRBJ2-1; TRBD1 matches at 8 bases. Looked up from germline, CDR1 is KGHDR and CDR2 is SFDVKD. The CDR3 spans 16 residues. V was clipped by 2 bases and J by 5 bases; unmatched bases: 7.

Here the CDR3 DNA reads TGTGCCTGGAGCCTTCGATTCGGGCAGTACTTC. Translated, it gives CAWSLRFGQYF. The chain is built from TRBV30 and TRBJ2-7; D gene uncertain. This CDR3 comprises 11 residues. The germline V gene has CDR1 GTSNPN and CDR2 SVGIG (reference sequence). Trimming stripped 3 bases from V and 9 bases from J, with 12 bases between.

The genes are TRBV5-5 and TRBJ2-3; tentative D call: TRBD2 (6 bases). CDR3 size: 16 residues. V lost 7 bases, J lost 5 bases, and 23 bases lay in between. Germline assignment: CDR1 SGHKS and CDR2 YYEKEE (reference sequence). CDR3: CASGTAGSRGEDTQYF. The CDR3 nucleotides are TGTGCCAGCGGGACGGCGGGGTCTCGGGGAGAAGATACGCAGTATTTT.

The chain is built from TRBV18 and TRBJ1-3; a possible D gene is TRBD1 (5 bases). Deletions cut 3 bases from V and 9 bases from J, with 15 bases between. This CDR3 is built from 14 residues. Germline V gene sequence: CDR1 KGHSH, CDR2 LQKENI. The CDR3 sequence: CASSPSGGSGTIYF. The CDR3 DNA sequence: TGTGCCAGCTCACCCTCCGGGGGTTCGGGCACCATATATTTT.

This chain links TRBV7-8 with TRBJ2-5; 9 bases fit TRBD2. The V segment lost 8 bases and the J segment 5 bases; nucleotides outside the gene matches: 12. The CDR3 totals 15 residues. Per germline, CDR1 SGHVS and CDR2 FQNEAQ. CDR3 in amino acids: CASRIKRGVGETQYF. DNA of the CDR3: TGTGCCAGCCGCATTAAGCGGGGGGTAGGGGAGACCCAGTACTTC. The full variable domain, its missing parts supplied by reference TRBV7-8 and TRBJ2-5, is GAGVSQSPRYKVAKRGQDVALRCDPISGHVSLFWYQQALGQGPEFLTYFQNEAQLDKSGLPSDRFFAERPEGSVSTLKIQRTQQEDSAVYLCASRIKRGVGETQYFGPGTRLLVL.

The chain combines TRBV28 with TRBJ1-2; TRBD1 matches 10 bases. V lost 4 bases and J lost 2; bases outside the gene matches: 10. The germline CDR1 and CDR2 sequences are MDHEN and SYDVKM. The CDR3 extends over 17 amino acids. Here the CDR3 reads CASSSLRDRGSNYGYTF. The CDR3 DNA sequence: TGTGCCAGCAGTTCACTCCGGGACAGGGGTTCCAACTATGGCTACACCTTC.

This clone occurred a few times. The rearrangement links TRBV9 to TRBJ2-2; 8 nucleotides match TRBD1. The V gene end was trimmed by 3 bases and the J gene end by 7 bases; junction bases not matched to a gene: 14. The V gene's germline CDR1 is SGDLS and CDR2 YYNGEE. This CDR3 contains 17 residues. The CDR3 region is CASSASPVQGAVGELFF. CDR3 DNA: TGTGCCAGCAGCGCCTCCCCCGTTCAGGGGGCAGTCGGGGAGCTGTTTTTT. Based on the CDR3 plus reference TRBV9 and TRBJ2-2, the full variable domain is DSGVTQTPKHLITATGQRVTLRCSPRSGDLSVYWYQQSLDQGLQFLIQYYNGEERAKGNILERFSAQQFPDLHSELNLSSLELGDSALYFCASSASPVQGAVGELFFGEGSRLTVL.

The chain combines TRBV6-1 with TRBJ2-3, with 9 bases fitting TRBD2. The CDR3 consists of 16 residues. Trimming removed 6 bases from V and 5 bases from J; junction bases left unmatched: 12. Looked up from germline, CDR1 is MNHNS and CDR2 is SASEGT. Here the CDR3 reads CASREQAGGGIDTQYF. The CDR3 nucleotides read TGTGCCAGCAGGGAACAAGCGGGGGGCGGGATAGATACGCAGTATTTT.

The rearrangement links TRBV3-1 (or the pseudogene TRBV3-2) to TRBJ1-1; 7 bases align to TRBD1. The CDR3 covers 13 residues. Germline V gene lookup returns CDR1 LGHDT and CDR2 YNNKEL (reference sequence). The V gene end was trimmed by 8 bases and the J gene end by 1 base; junction bases not matched to a gene: 4. The CDR3 protein is CASGDRENTEAFF. CDR3 sequence (DNA): TGTGCCAGCGGCGACAGGGAGAACACTGAAGCTTTCTTT.

The chain carries TRBV7-9 and TRBJ2-3; the match to TRBD2 covers 14 bases. J lost 2 bases, V lost 6 bases, and 7 bases had no gene match. The germline gives CDR1 SEHNR, CDR2 FQNEAQ (reference sequence). CDR3 length: 17 residues. The chain's CDR3 is CASSTGLAGGPTDTQYF. CDR3 nucleotide sequence: TGTGCCAGCAGTACTGGACTAGCGGGGGGCCCCACAGATACGCAGTATTTT.

J is TRBJ2-3 and V is TRBV30; 8 positions agree with TRBD2. V shed 4 bases and J 10 bases; nucleotides not matched to a gene: 22. The CDR3 has 17 residues. The germline CDR1 and CDR2 sequences are GTSNPN and SVGIG (reference sequence). CDR3 bases: TGTGCCTGGAAACGGGGGAAAACCGGGACTAGTTCTTTTCCGCAGTATTTT. It codes for CAWKRGKTGTSSFPQYF.

A remark on this clone: The same CDR3 is also encoded by other DNA sequences in this sample. The chain couples TRBV12-3 or TRBV12-4 to TRBJ2-7, with D possibly being TRBD2 (5 bases). Trimming cost V 3 bases and J 1 base, with 7 bases left between them. The CDR3 has 13 residues. DNA for the CDR3: TGTGCCAGCAGTTTTCGGGGTTCCTACGAGCAGTACTTC. This codes for CASSFRGSYEQYF.

The chain links TRBV19 to TRBJ1-2; 8 bases line up with TRBD1. The CDR3 length is 16 residues. The V gene's germline CDR1 is LNHDA and CDR2 SQIVND (reference sequence). Trimming cost V 3 bases and J 2 bases; bases outside gene matches: 8. CDR3 region: CASSILPGQANYGYTF. The CDR3, as DNA: TGTGCCAGTAGTATCCTACCGGGACAGGCAAACTATGGCTACACCTTC.

The V and J genes are TRBV27 and TRBJ1-2; 7 bases agree with TRBD1. The CDR3 totals 18 residues. Germline V gene sequence: CDR1 MNHEY, CDR2 SMNVEV (reference sequence). The V segment lost 7 bases and the J segment 4 bases; nucleotides outside the gene matches: 21. DNA of the CDR3: TGTGCCAGCACCTTAAGCTACCACAGGGGCCGCGTCATCTATGGCTACACCTTC. The encoded protein is CASTLSYHRGRVIYGYTF.

The chain employs TRBV5-4 and TRBJ2-5; 11 bases map to TRBD2. CDR3 length: 15 amino acids. The V gene's germline CDR1 is SGHNT and CDR2 YYREEE (reference sequence). V was pared by 0 bases and J by 4 bases, with 2 bases of the junction left unmatched. Written as DNA, the CDR3 is TGTGCCAGCAGCTTGGGACTAGCGGGGTCAGAGACCCAGTACTTC. Protein: CASSLGLAGSETQYF. Full variable domain (missing parts from reference TRBV5-4 and TRBJ2-5): ETGVTQSPTHLIKTRGQQVTLRCSSQSGHNTVSWYQQALGQGPQFIFQYYREEENGRGNFPPRFSGLQFPNYSSELNVNALELDDSALYLCASSLGLAGSETQYFGPGTRLLVL.